In this sample, the clone carrying this TCR beta chain turned up many times. Constant-segment primers and 5'RACE yielded cDNA libraries for TCR alpha and TCR beta, each carrying sample barcodes and UMIs. TCRdb re-called the 5' RACE reads through MiXCR, storing one row per CDR3 protein. The table lists roughly 86,000 distinct CDR3 sequences, about 15% of them singletons. This sample stems from a study of T-cell memory formation after mild COVID-19. V lost 0 bases and J 6 bases, leaving 5 bases between the germline ends. The CDR3 has 12 residues. CDR1 is MNHEY and CDR2 is SVGAGI in the germline V gene. The origin of this receptor is a man younger than 30 who had mild COVID-19 (a few samples of this study predate the infection). Cell type and time point are not known. The chain recombines TRBV6-5 with TRBJ1-1; unclear D gene. Material for sequencing was PBMCs or a T cell subset sorted from them (not recorded which). CDR3 loop: CASSYSGAEAFF. CDR3 nucleotide sequence: TGTGCCAGCAGTTACTCAGGTGCTGAAGCTTTCTTT.